This TCR beta chain was documented in a study of T cells in Graves' hyperthyroidism and ophthalmopathy. General observations from the study: From stable hyperthyroidism, ophthalmopathy was set apart by a 13 V-J model.

TCR beta CDR3 region amplification was performed from RNA transcripts. TCR CDR3 regions were first amplified by RT-PCR with HTBI primers. TCRdb fed the multiplex PCR reads into MiXCR, producing one record per CDR3 protein. The table includes 500,000 to 550,000 distinct CDR3 sequences, about 20% detected once. On this clonotype itself: Antigen: not known.

The length of the CDR3 is 19 residues. The V end lost 1 base, the J end lost 0 bases, and 19 bases lay between the germline ends. Germline V gene sequence: CDR1 MGHRA, CDR2 YSYEKL. The sequence came from a middle-aged man with Graves' ophthalmopathy. The sequencing input was blood. This sequence joins TRBV4-1 and TRBJ1-5, with D unclear. CDR3 in DNA: TGCGCCAGCAGCCAAGTCAGCGGGCGGAGTCCTTATAGCAATCAGCCCCAGCATTTT. It encodes CASSQVSGRSPYSNQPQHF.